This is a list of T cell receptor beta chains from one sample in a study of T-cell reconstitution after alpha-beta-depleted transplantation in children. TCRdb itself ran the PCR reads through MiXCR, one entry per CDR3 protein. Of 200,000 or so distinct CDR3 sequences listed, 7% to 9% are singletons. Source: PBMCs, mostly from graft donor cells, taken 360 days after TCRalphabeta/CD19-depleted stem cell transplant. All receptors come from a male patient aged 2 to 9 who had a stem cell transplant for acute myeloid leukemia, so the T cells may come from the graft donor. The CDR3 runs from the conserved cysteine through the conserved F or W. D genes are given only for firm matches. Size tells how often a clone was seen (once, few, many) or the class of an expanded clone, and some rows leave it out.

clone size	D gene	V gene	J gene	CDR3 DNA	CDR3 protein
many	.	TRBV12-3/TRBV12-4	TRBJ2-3	TGTGCCAGCAGTTTTGGTCCTGAGGGCCATACGCAGTATTTT	CASSFGPEGHTQYF
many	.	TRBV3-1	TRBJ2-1	TGTGCCAGCAGCCCCTACTCCCCCCCATACTACAATGAGCAGTTCTTC	CASSPYSPPYYNEQFF
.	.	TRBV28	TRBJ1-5	TGTGCCAGCAGTTCACACAGACAGGCCTACAATCAGCCCCAGCATTTT	CASSSHRQAYNQPQHF
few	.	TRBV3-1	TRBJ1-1	TGTGCCAGCAGTCGGCGACAGGCCGACACTGAAGCTTTCTTT	CASSRRQADTEAFF
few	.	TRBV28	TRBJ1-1	TGTGCCAGCCGAAGCCGGCGGCTTAAAGCTTTCTTT	CASRSRRLKAFF
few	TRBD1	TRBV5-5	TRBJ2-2	TGTGCCAGCAGCCCGGACAGGGGAATCACCGGGGAGCTGTTTTTT	CASSPDRGITGELFF
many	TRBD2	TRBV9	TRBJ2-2	TGTGCCAGCAGCGTTAGCGGGAGGGTCACCGGGGAGCTGTTTTTT	CASSVSGRVTGELFF
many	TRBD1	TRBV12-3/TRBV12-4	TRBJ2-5	TGTGCCAGCAGTAAACAGGGGGCGAGGGAGACCCAGTACTTC	CASSKQGARETQYF
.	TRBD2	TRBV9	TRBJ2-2	TGTGCCAGCAGCGTAGTAGCGGGACCATTCACCGGGGAGCTGTTTTTT	CASSVVAGPFTGELFF
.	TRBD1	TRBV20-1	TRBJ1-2	TGCAGTGCTAGCAGGACAGGGAATGGCTACACCTTC	CSASRTGNGYTF
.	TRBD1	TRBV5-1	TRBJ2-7	TGCGCCAGCACCCAGACAGGGGGAAGTCACGAGCAGTACTTC	CASTQTGGSHEQYF
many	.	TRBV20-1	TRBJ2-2	TGCAGTGCTAGTGGCCCCCAATCCGAGGAGCTGTTTTTT	CSASGPQSEELFF
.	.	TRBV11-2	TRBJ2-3	TGTGCCAGCAGCTCCCTCGGGCGGACACCGCTCGGTACGCAGTATTTT	CASSSLGRTPLGTQYF
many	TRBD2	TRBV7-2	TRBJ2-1	TGTGCCAGCAACTCGGGACTAGCGGGGTATGAGCAGTTCTTC	CASNSGLAGYEQFF
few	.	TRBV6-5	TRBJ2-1	TGTGCCAGCAGCTTAGGGGCCATCTCCTACAATGAGCAGTTCTTC	CASSLGAISYNEQFF
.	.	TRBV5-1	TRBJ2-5	TGCGCCAGCAGCTCCGAGGGGGTACAAGAGACCCAGTACTTC	CASSSEGVQETQYF
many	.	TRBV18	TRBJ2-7	TGTGCCAGCTCACCGTTCGGATACGAGCAGTACTTC	CASSPFGYEQYF
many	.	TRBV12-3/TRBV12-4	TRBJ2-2	TGTGCCAGCATCCCGGGACACGACACCGGGGAGCTGTTTTTT	CASIPGHDTGELFF
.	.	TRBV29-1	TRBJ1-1	TGCAGCGTCACCCAGGATCCCATGAACACTGAAGCTTTCTTT	CSVTQDPMNTEAFF
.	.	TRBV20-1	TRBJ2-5	TGCAGTGCTAGCGGCGGGGCCGAGACCCAGTACTTC	CSASGGAETQYF
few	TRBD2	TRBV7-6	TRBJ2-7	TGTGCCAGCAGTTTCGTAGCGGGAGGTCCCTACGAGCAGTACTTC	CASSFVAGGPYEQYF
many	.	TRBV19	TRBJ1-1	TGTGCCAGTAGTATTGGACAGTCTGAAGCTTTCTTT	CASSIGQSEAFF
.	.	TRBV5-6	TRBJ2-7	TGTGCCATGGGCCCCGAACCAGGCTACTCTCACGAGCAGTACTTC	CAMGPEPGYSHEQYF
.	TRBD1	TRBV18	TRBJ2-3	TGTGCCAGCTCACCTACAGGGGGGACCTACACAGATACGCAGTATTTT	CASSPTGGTYTDTQYF